These 16 T cell receptor beta chains originate from one sample sequenced in a study of tumor-infiltrating lymphocytes in primary liver carcinoma. TCR beta cDNA came from around 500 ng total RNA, primed with a constant-region primer. Investigators got TCR beta libraries out of three nested multiplex PCR rounds, done with slightly modified ARM-PCR. The opening two PCR rounds, ten to eleven cycles each, paired TRBV1-TRBV30 forward primers with a C-beta reverse primer. TCRdb called the multiplex PCR reads again in MiXCR, with one record for every CDR3 protein. The sample gives about 350,000 distinct CDR3 sequences, almost 65% of which show up once; approximately 5.9% is in the top ten. Germline DNA was also extracted, while the blood RNA originated from unsorted whole blood. Sequenced input: peripheral blood. All receptors come from a middle-aged man with primary liver carcinoma and hepatitis B virus infection.

A word on this clonotype: It is unclear where the CDR3 begins or ends on the DNA, so no DNA is shown, and the CDR3 is as TCRdb lists it. This sequence joins TRBV4-1 and TRBJ1-3. CDR1 MGHRA and CDR2 YSYEKL come from the germline V gene. The CDR3 is made up of 16 amino acids, end residues included. CDR3 in amino acids: CVSSQVQVGSGNTIYF.

This clonotype was recorded only once. The chain recombines TRBV14 with TRBJ2-1; TRBD1 might be the D (6 bases). Germline CDR1 and CDR2: SGHDN and FVKESK. The CDR3 is 14 residues long. The V and J ends lost 8 bases and 6 bases respectively, with 17 bases between them. Written as DNA, the CDR3 is TGTGCCAGCTCAGGGCAGGGGTTTAGCAATGAGCAGTTCTTC. Amino acid sequence: CASSGQGFSNEQFF.

The V call is TRBV10-1, the J call TRBJ2-7; weak D call: TRBD1 (5 bases). Germline lookup yields CDR1 WNHNN and CDR2 SYGVQD (reference sequence). The CDR3 has 16 residues. V lost 0 bases to trimming and J lost 5 bases, with 17 bases between them. The CDR3 coding sequence is TGCGCCAGCAGTGAGTCGAGACAGTTAGATGAGAACGAGCAGTACTTC. This codes for CASSESRQLDENEQYF.

For this clonotype: A read error may produce the germline difference seen at one junction end. This chain links TRBV7-9 with TRBJ2-7, with TRBD1 as a possible D gene (6 bases). CDR3 length: 14 residues. CDR1 is SEHNR, CDR2 FQNEAQ, per germline (reference sequence). The CDR3 protein is CASSLQGHSYDQYF. The CDR3, as DNA: TGTGCCAGCAGCTTACAGGGGCACTCCTACGACCAGTACTTC.

This clonotype was recorded many times. The rearrangement uses TRBV6-5 and TRBJ2-3; 7 nucleotides align to TRBD1. The germline gives CDR1 MNHEY, CDR2 SVGAGI. The CDR3 has 14 residues. Losses at the gene ends were 5 bases for V and 3 bases for J; bases not matched to a gene: 5. The CDR3 DNA reads TGTGCCAGCAGTCCACCACAGGGGACAGATACGCAGTATTTT. Translated: CASSPPQGTDTQYF.

A word on this clonotype: This may arise from a read error, as a much more abundant clone is one base away. The chain has TRBV12-3 or TRBV12-4 and TRBJ2-7; 9 bases align to TRBD1. This CDR3 has 13 amino acids. Losses at the gene ends were 3 bases for V and 7 bases for J; bases not matched to a gene: 4. CDR3 DNA: TGTGCCAGCAGTTTCGGACAGGGGTGGGAGCAGTACTTC. Translating it yields CASSFGQGWEQYF.

This clonotype was counted many times. This chain links TRBV6-5 with TRBJ1-2; 7 nucleotides agree with TRBD1. CDR3 length: 13 residues. The V gene's germline CDR1 is MNHEY and CDR2 SVGAGI. With V trimmed by 0 bases and J by 8 bases, 3 bases remained unmatched. The CDR3 DNA is TGTGCCAGCAGTTACTCGACAGGGTTCGGCTACACCTTC. This gives the protein CASSYSTGFGYTF.

This clonotype came up many times. J is TRBJ2-7 and V is TRBV29-1; D unclear. Trimming left V 5 bases short and J 2 bases short, with 10 bases between. Germline V gene lookup returns CDR1 SQVTM and CDR2 ANQGSEA. CDR3 length: 12 residues. The chain's CDR3 is CSVIAGTYEQYF. The CDR3 DNA sequence: TGCAGCGTTATAGCAGGTACCTACGAGCAGTACTTC.

In the case of this clonotype: Mismatch with germline at one junction end may stem from a read error. The CDR3 sequence is CAISDGRINTETFF. DNA of the CDR3: TGTGCCATCAGTGATGGGCGGATAAACACTGAAACTTTCTTT. V usage is TRBV10-3 and J usage is TRBJ1-1; no clear D gene. Looked up from germline, CDR1 is ENHRY and CDR2 is SYGVKD. This CDR3 spans 14 amino acids.

Details on this clonotype: The junction differs from germline at one of its ends, possibly a read error. This sequence joins TRBV5-5 and TRBJ2-1; TRBD2 might be the D (6 bases). Germline CDR1 reads SGHKS; CDR2 reads YYEKEE (reference sequence). The CDR3 contains 16 residues. The CDR3 DNA is TGTGCCACCATCAGGGATGGGGAGGACACCCACAATGGGCAGTTCTTC. This codes for CATIRDGEDTHNGQFF.

As to this clonotype: A much bigger clone sits one base away, suggesting this may be a read error. The chain combines TRBV4-2 with TRBJ1-5; the D is unclear. The J call may be wrong; the DNA end is better matched by TRBJ2-3. Germline V gene sequence: CDR1 LGHNA, CDR2 YNFKEQ. This CDR3 region has 14 residues. The CDR3 protein is CASSQDLGNQPQYF. The CDR3 bases are TGTGCCAGCAGCCAAGACTTGGGAAATCAGCCCCAGTATTTT.

Concerning this clonotype itself: A read error is possible here, since a much larger clone lies one base away. This chain links TRBV6-5 with TRBJ2-1; D is perhaps TRBD2 (6 bases). This CDR3 is 15 amino acids long. Germline-derived CDR1 and CDR2 are MNHEY and SVGAGI. Trimming stripped 2 bases from V and 12 bases from J, with 20 bases between. This chain's CDR3 is CASSYVSYEGGVQFF. The DNA of the CDR3 is TGTGCCAGCAGTTACGTCAGCTATGAGGGAGGCGTGCAGTTCTTC.

This clonotype is a singleton in its sample. The genes are TRBV5-4 and TRBJ2-7, with a possible D match to TRBD2 (5 bases). This CDR3 is built from 14 residues. V lost 3 bases and J lost 1, with 11 bases in between. Germline V gene lookup returns CDR1 SGHNT and CDR2 YYREEE (reference sequence). CDR3 loop: CASSSDWRSYEQYF. CDR3 bases: TGTGCCAGCAGCTCTGACTGGAGGTCCTACGAGCAGTACTTC. The whole variable domain, filled in from reference TRBV5-4 and TRBJ2-7, reads ETGVTQSPTHLIKTRGQQVTLRCSSQSGHNTVSWYQQALGQGPQFIFQYYREEENGRGNFPPRFSGLQFPNYSSELNVNALELDDSALYLCASSSDWRSYEQYFGPGTRLTVT.

Of note for this clonotype: One end of the junction varies from germline; a read error may be responsible. This rearrangement joins TRBV11-2 to TRBJ2-7, with 8 nucleotides matching TRBD2. Germline values: CDR1 SGHAT, CDR2 FQNNGV. The CDR3 spans 17 residues. Written as DNA, the CDR3 is TGTGCCAGCAGCTTGACGGATCCGGGGGGGAACTCCTGCGAGCAATACTTC. Translated, it gives CASSLTDPGGNSCEQYF.

This clonotype was counted many times. The rearrangement joins TRBV29-1 to TRBJ1-4; TRBD1 agrees at 8 bases. CDR3 size: 13 residues. J lost 8 bases, V lost 2 bases, and 4 bases had no gene match. Germline loops: CDR1 SQVTM, CDR2 ANQGSEA. CDR3 DNA sequence: TGCAGCGTTGAACAACAGGGGGGAGAAAAACTGTTTTTT. Its protein product is CSVEQQGGEKLFF.

The chain joins TRBV11-2 to TRBJ2-7; D is uncertain. Per germline, CDR1 SGHAT and CDR2 FQNNGV. The CDR3 is 14 amino acids. The ends were cut back, 8 bases at V and 6 bases at J, with 20 bases in the middle. The CDR3 nucleotides are TGTGCCAGCGGCCGGCCAAGGAAACCTTCCGAGCAGTACTTC. Encoded protein: CASGRPRKPSEQYF.